Listed below are T cell receptor beta chains from one sample, sequenced in a study of blood T cell repertoires in COVID-19. TCRdb keeps only in-frame clones here, not all; method: immunoSEQ multiplex PCR. The sample has around 140,000 clones, roughly 88% seen once. The sample taken for sequencing was peripheral blood. These receptors were obtained from a woman aged 45-59 years with acute or convalescent COVID-19. Both conserved end residues are part of each CDR3. D genes are given only for firm matches. Clone size is not always given. Where it is, it says once, few, many or a class for expanded clones.

cdr3_length,d_call,clone_size,v_call,j_call,cdr3_nt,cdr3_aa
12,TRBD2,NA,TRBV25-1,TRBJ2-5,TGTGCCAGCAGGGCGGGAGGGGAGACCCAGTACTTC,CASRAGGETQYF
13,NA,NA,TRBV12-3/TRBV12-4,TRBJ1-6,TGTGCCAGCAGTTTGGGGGGGGGTTCACCCCTCCACTTT,CASSLGGGSPLHF
12,NA,NA,TRBV27,TRBJ1-5,TGTGCCAGCAGTTTAAGGGGTCAGCCCCAGCATTTT,CASSLRGQPQHF
14,NA,NA,TRBV19,TRBJ1-5,TGTGCCTGTTTTCCAGGGATCCTTCATCTTCCCCAGCATTTT,CACFPGILHLPQHF
16,TRBD2,NA,TRBV7-6,TRBJ2-1,TGTGCCAGCAGCTTTAGCTTGGGACTAGACTACAATGAGCAGTTCTTC,CASSFSLGLDYNEQFF
16,NA,NA,TRBV5-1,TRBJ2-1,TGCGCCAGCAGCGGCACAGGCGCGAGCTCCTACAATGAGCAGTTCTTC,CASSGTGASSYNEQFF
14,NA,NA,TRBV24-1,TRBJ1-6,TGTGCCACCAGTCCCGGGCAGGGGAATTCACCCCTCCACTTT,CATSPGQGNSPLHF
15,NA,NA,TRBV3-1/TRBV3-2,TRBJ2-1,TGTGCCAGCAGCCGAAACGGACTAACCTACAATGAGCAGTTCTTC,CASSRNGLTYNEQFF
14,NA,NA,TRBV11-2,TRBJ2-2,TGTGCCAGCAGCTTAGTCGGGGTTGCCGGGGAGCTGTTTTTT,CASSLVGVAGELFF
13,NA,NA,TRBV19,TRBJ1-1,TGTGCCAGTAGTATGGGGCGGAACACTGAAGCTTTCTTT,CASSMGRNTEAFF
17,TRBD1,NA,TRBV7-2,TRBJ1-6,TGTGCCAGCAGTTTACATCGGCTGACAGGGACGGATTCACCCCTCCACTTT,CASSLHRLTGTDSPLHF
15,NA,NA,TRBV6-5,TRBJ2-7,TGTGCCAGCAGTCTTAACACCGGGTCCCGCTACGAGCAGTACTTC,CASSLNTGSRYEQYF
14,NA,NA,TRBV6-2/TRBV6-3,TRBJ2-5,TGTGCCAGCAGCATTACAGGGGAGGCTGGGACCCAGTACTTC,CASSITGEAGTQYF
11,TRBD1,once,TRBV7-9,TRBJ1-1,TGTGCCGGCCTACAGGGGACTGAAGCTTTCTTT,CAGLQGTEAFF
15,NA,NA,TRBV10-3,TRBJ2-7,TGTGCCATCAGTGACTCCGGGACACCAGCCTACGAGCAGTACTTC,CAISDSGTPAYEQYF
15,NA,NA,TRBV5-1,TRBJ2-3,TGCGCCAGCAGCTTGGTTCTGGGCTACACAGATACGCAGTATTTT,CASSLVLGYTDTQYF
15,TRBD2,once,TRBV19,TRBJ2-3,TGTGCCAGTAGTGGGGGACTAGCGGGATATGATACGCAGTATTTT,CASSGGLAGYDTQYF
16,TRBD1,NA,TRBV12-5,TRBJ2-7,TGTGCTAGTGGATTTACTACCGGGACAGATTTCTACGAGCAGTACTTC,CASGFTTGTDFYEQYF
14,TRBD1,NA,TRBV5-6,TRBJ2-5,TGTGCCAGCAGCGTGACAGGGGTTCGCGAGACCCAGTACTTC,CASSVTGVRETQYF
12,TRBD1,once,TRBV5-4,TRBJ2-2,TGTGCCAGCAGGACAGGGTCCGGGGAGCTGTTTTTT,CASRTGSGELFF
16,TRBD1,NA,TRBV13,TRBJ2-1,TGTGCCAGCAGCTTAGGGTACAGGGGGTCCTACAATGAGCAGTTCTTC,CASSLGYRGSYNEQFF
16,TRBD1,NA,TRBV5-4,TRBJ1-1,TGTGCCAGCAGCTTGGACAGGGGGATTATGAACACTGAAGCTTTCTTT,CASSLDRGIMNTEAFF
14,NA,NA,TRBV24-1,TRBJ1-5,TGTGCCACCAGTGATGGAGGGTTTAGGCAGCCCCAGCATTTT,CATSDGGFRQPQHF
15,NA,NA,TRBV6-6,TRBJ2-1,TGTGCCAGCAGTTACGCGGCGGGGGCTGACAATGAGCAGTTCTTC,CASSYAAGADNEQFF
15,NA,NA,TRBV6-4,TRBJ1-2,TGTGCCAGCAGTGACTCGCCCGGGGGTGACTATGGCTACACCTTC,CASSDSPGGDYGYTF
13,NA,NA,TRBV5-3,TRBJ1-2,TGTGCCAGAAGCTTGGAGGAGTCCTGTGGCTACACCTTC,CARSLEESCGYTF
15,NA,NA,TRBV20-1,TRBJ1-5,TGCAGTGCTAGTATTGGCAGTTATAGCAATCAGCCCCAGCATTTT,CSASIGSYSNQPQHF
15,TRBD1,NA,TRBV5-4,TRBJ2-1,TGTGCCAGCAGATCGGACAGGGCCGCCCACAATGAGCAGTTCTTC,CASRSDRAAHNEQFF
16,TRBD1,NA,TRBV11-2,TRBJ2-7,TGTGCCAGCAGCTCGGCTCGACAGGGGAGATCCTACGAGCAGTACTTC,CASSSARQGRSYEQYF
16,NA,once,TRBV6-4,TRBJ1-5,TGTGCCAGCAGTGACTTCCTGGCCGATAGCAATCAGCCCCAGCATTTT,CASSDFLADSNQPQHF
12,TRBD1,NA,TRBV11-2,TRBJ1-1,TGTGCCAGCAGGGACACAGGGGCAGAAGCTTTCTTT,CASRDTGAEAFF